The 29 T cell receptor beta chains listed next were all sequenced from one sample in a study of T cell repertoires in cytomegalovirus infection. TCRdb redid the calling of the reads with MiXCR, one entry per CDR3 protein. The sample includes 680,000 or so distinct CDR3 sequences, around 32% of them seen just once. Their specific antigens are unknown. The sample in question was cultured PBMCs, obtained from culture after CMV antigen stimulation. These receptors originate from a human donor in good health (CMV status not recorded). Some clones in this sample may be carry-over from other donors' samples.

V is TRBV18 and J is TRBJ2-3; the match to TRBD1 covers 8 bases. This CDR3 has 15 residues. Per germline, CDR1 KGHSH and CDR2 LQKENI. With V trimmed by 5 bases and J by 1 base, 5 bases remained unmatched. CDR3 in amino acids: CASSIQTGGTDTQYF. In DNA, the CDR3 is TGTGCCAGCTCAATTCAGACAGGGGGCACAGATACGCAGTATTTT.

The V and J genes are TRBV7-9 and TRBJ2-7, with 7 bases aligning to TRBD2. The CDR3 has 13 residues. J gave up 3 bases and V 5 bases, and 4 bases lay outside the gene matches. Germline V lookup: CDR1 SEHNR, CDR2 FQNEAQ (reference sequence). This chain's CDR3 is CASSPGRFYEQYF. CDR3 DNA: TGTGCCAGCAGCCCCGGGAGGTTCTACGAGCAGTACTTC. The complete variable domain, with remaining parts taken from reference TRBV7-9 and TRBJ2-7, reads DTGVSQNPRHKITKRGQNVTFRCDPISEHNRLYWYRQTLGQGPEFLTYFQNEAQLEKSRLLSDRFSAERPKGSFSTLEIQRTEQGDSAMYLCASSPGRFYEQYFGPGTRLTVT.

This chain uses TRBV7-2 with TRBJ1-3; the D is unclear. This CDR3 is built from 13 residues. The V gene's germline CDR1 is SGHTA and CDR2 FQGNSA. V lost 5 bases, J lost 4 bases, and 9 bases lay in between. The CDR3 sequence: CASSPMKGNTIYF. The CDR3 coding sequence is TGTGCCAGCAGCCCCATGAAAGGAAACACCATATATTTT.

The V gene is TRBV7-6, the J gene TRBJ1-4; D is uncertain. This CDR3 is built from 12 residues. Germline-derived CDR1 and CDR2 are SGHVS and FNYEAQ. V shed 8 bases and J shed 7 bases, with 11 bases lying between them. The CDR3 spells CASVGAGEKLFF. The CDR3 DNA reads as TGTGCCAGCGTTGGTGCCGGTGAAAAACTGTTTTTT.

This chain connects TRBV19 to TRBJ1-5; D uncertain. The CDR3 is 18 residues long. Trimming pared 2 bases from V and 4 bases from J, leaving 21 bases between. Germline loops: CDR1 LNHDA, CDR2 SQIVND (reference sequence). DNA of the CDR3: TGTGCCAGTAGTATAAAATCCGGCAGGTCGACGGCTAATCAGCCCCAGCATTTT. Translating gives CASSIKSGRSTANQPQHF.

There are a few counts of this clonotype. The chain couples TRBV25-1 to TRBJ1-1; 7 bases fit TRBD1. CDR1 and CDR2 (germline): MGHDK, SYGVNS. V lost 0 bases to trimming and J lost 1 base; unmatched junction nucleotides: 8. CDR3 length: 17 amino acids. CDR3 amino acids: CASSEYFSTGSNTEAFF. For the CDR3, the DNA is TGTGCCAGCAGTGAATACTTCTCGACAGGGTCGAACACTGAAGCTTTCTTT.

This clonotype has ten or more counts. CDR3 coding DNA: TGTGCCAGCAGCTTTAGGACCTCCTGGGTCTATGGCTACACCTTC. This codes for CASSFRTSWVYGYTF. The gene calls are TRBV7-2 and TRBJ1-2; D remains ambiguous. In germline, CDR1 is SGHTA, CDR2 FQGNSA. With 3 bases removed from V and 4 bases from J, the gap between germline ends came to 15 bases. There are 15 residues in the CDR3.

The chain links TRBV24-1 to TRBJ1-2; TRBD1 agrees at 7 bases. V shed 12 bases and J 0 bases; nucleotides not matched to a gene: 6. Germline CDR1 and CDR2: KGHDR and SFDVKD. The CDR3 is 13 residues long. The CDR3: CAARDRANYGYTF. The CDR3 DNA reads as TGTGCCGCCCGCGACAGGGCTAACTATGGCTACACCTTC.

The V gene is TRBV5-1, the J gene TRBJ1-4; TRBD1 agrees at 8 bases. CDR1 SGHRS and CDR2 YFSETQ come from the germline V gene. The CDR3 length is 15 residues. J was trimmed by 7 bases and V by 0 bases; bases with no gene match: 5. CDR3 protein: CASSLGDRGPEKLFF. The CDR3 bases are TGCGCCAGCAGCTTGGGAGACAGGGGTCCTGAAAAACTGTTTTTT.

A few counts support this clonotype. V usage is TRBV6-2 or TRBV6-3 and J usage is TRBJ2-7; perhaps D is TRBD1 or TRBD2 (5 bases each). Germline lookup yields CDR1 MNHEY and CDR2 SVGEGT. V was cut by 4 bases and J by 0 bases, with 13 bases left in between. This CDR3 has 15 residues. The CDR3 is CASSSPRDGSYEQYF. In nucleotides, the CDR3 is TGTGCCAGCAGTTCCCCCCGGGACGGCTCCTACGAGCAGTACTTC.

This clonotype occurred a few times. The DNA of the CDR3 is TGTGCCAGCAGAGGTATGTTCCGCGATGGCTACACCTTC. This gives the protein CASRGMFRDGYTF. The genes are TRBV27 and TRBJ1-2; D is uncertain. Germline V lookup: CDR1 MNHEY, CDR2 SMNVEV (reference sequence). The CDR3 contains 13 residues. V lost 6 bases to trimming and J lost 6 bases, with 14 bases between them.

This clonotype was observed a few times. This chain uses TRBV12-3 or TRBV12-4 with TRBJ2-3; 10 bases fit TRBD2. CDR3 size: 14 residues. J was trimmed by 3 bases and V by 10 bases; bases with no gene match: 7. CDR3: CAIGAGGMTDTQYF. For the CDR3, the DNA is TGTGCCATCGGAGCGGGGGGGATGACAGATACGCAGTATTTT.

This clonotype was picked up a small number of times. This chain joins TRBV7-9 and TRBJ2-7; the match to TRBD2 covers 7 bases. The CDR3 has 14 residues. Trimming took 7 bases from V and 4 from J; bases not matched to a gene: 10. CDR1 is SEHNR and CDR2 is FQNEAQ in the germline V gene (reference sequence). This CDR3 reads CASMRSGTHYEQYF. CDR3 sequence (DNA): TGTGCCAGCATGAGAAGCGGGACGCATTACGAGCAGTACTTC.

The genes are TRBV14 and TRBJ2-1, with 7 bases identical to TRBD2. The germline gives CDR1 SGHDN, CDR2 FVKESK. The CDR3 covers 15 residues. V dropped 2 bases and J dropped 5; count of bases not matched to a gene: 6. The CDR3 loop reads CASSQHGAGDNEQFF. In DNA form, the CDR3 reads TGTGCCAGCAGCCAACATGGTGCGGGGGACAATGAGCAGTTCTTC.

The table lists this clonotype with a few counts. The V call is TRBV6-2 or TRBV6-3, the J call TRBJ2-1; the match to TRBD2 covers 10 bases. V lost 6 bases and J lost 7; bases outside the gene matches: 9. The CDR3 runs to 15 residues. Per the germline V gene, CDR1 is MNHEY and CDR2 is SVGEGT. The CDR3 DNA is TGTGCCAGCAGCTTAGCGGGAGGCGAAGGAAATGAGCAGTTCTTC. The encoded protein is CASSLAGGEGNEQFF.

The chain employs TRBV4-2 and TRBJ2-3; tentative D call: TRBD2 (6 bases). Trimming shortened V by 2 bases and J by 0 bases, and 9 bases separated the two germline ends. The CDR3 spans 15 residues. Germline V gene data show CDR1 as LGHNA and CDR2 as YNFKEQ. The CDR3 DNA follows: TGTGCCAGCAGCCAACTAGCGTCGAGCACAGATACGCAGTATTTT. Amino acids: CASSQLASSTDTQYF.

The gene calls are TRBV5-5 and TRBJ2-3, with D maybe TRBD1 (7 bases). The germline V gene encodes CDR1 SGHKS and CDR2 YYEKEE (reference sequence). The CDR3 totals 15 residues. Between the trimmed V and J ends, which lost 4 bases and 4 bases, there was a span of 16 bases. The CDR3 sequence is CASSRGTVPPDTQYF. CDR3 sequence (DNA): TGTGCCAGCAGCCGCGGGACAGTACCCCCAGATACGCAGTATTTT.

This clonotype has ten or more counts. The V and J genes are TRBV12-3 or TRBV12-4 and TRBJ1-1; possible D gene TRBD1, 6 bases. CDR3 length: 13 residues. V dropped 7 bases and J dropped 7 bases, with 16 bases sitting between them. The CDR3 sequence: CASKPLEGGEAFF. The CDR3 DNA reads as TGTGCCAGCAAACCCCTCGAAGGGGGTGAAGCTTTCTTT.

The V and J genes are TRBV6-5 and TRBJ2-1, with 7 bases identical to TRBD2. From germline, CDR1 is MNHEY and CDR2 SVGAGI. The CDR3 has 15 amino acids. Unmatched junction bases numbered 6, after V lost 6 bases and J lost 1 base. DNA of the CDR3: TGTGCCAGCAGCGACGGGACTACTTCCTACAATGAGCAGTTCTTC. Amino acid sequence: CASSDGTTSYNEQFF.

This chain connects TRBV6-6 to TRBJ2-2; 8 nucleotides line up with TRBD2. The germline CDR1 and CDR2 sequences are MNHNY and SVGAGI (reference sequence). J was trimmed by 6 bases and V by 2 bases; bases with no gene match: 11. The CDR3 consists of 17 residues. For the CDR3, the DNA is TGTGCCAGCAGTTACCTCGGCTGGCGGGAGGCACCCGGGGAGCTGTTTTTT. Protein sequence: CASSYLGWREAPGELFF.

This clonotype was recorded a few times. The CDR3 loop reads CASSWGGVNEQFF. The CDR3 DNA reads TGTGCCAGCAGTTGGGGCGGGGTAAATGAGCAGTTCTTC. The chain links TRBV12-3 or TRBV12-4 to TRBJ2-1; tentative D call: TRBD2 (6 bases). This CDR3 region has 13 residues. Between the trimmed V and J ends, which lost 4 bases and 7 bases, there was a span of 11 bases.

This clonotype was seen a few times. J is TRBJ2-5 and V is TRBV7-2, with a possible D match to TRBD2 (5 bases). Germline V CDR1 and CDR2: SGHTA, FQGNSA. Trimming removed 5 bases from V and 0 bases from J, with 13 bases in between. CDR3 size: 15 residues. The CDR3 bases are TGTGCCAGCAGCCCGAGGCCGGGGTACCAAGAGACCCAGTACTTC. Amino acids: CASSPRPGYQETQYF.

The sample holds a few counts of this clonotype. The chain has TRBV11-2 and TRBJ1-6; D call uncertain. V lost 5 bases and J 0 bases, leaving 14 bases between the germline ends. The CDR3 has 17 residues. Germline loops: CDR1 SGHAT, CDR2 FQNNGV. The chain's CDR3 is CASSARSIGSYNSPLHF. DNA of the CDR3: TGTGCCAGCAGCGCCCGATCGATCGGCTCCTATAATTCACCCCTCCACTTT.

This chain's CDR3 is CSAARDNSYEQYF. The CDR3 nucleotides read TGCAGTGCTGCCCGGGACAACTCCTACGAGCAGTACTTC. The rearrangement links TRBV20-1 to TRBJ2-7; tentatively, D is TRBD1 (6 bases). The CDR3 has 13 amino acids. V was pared by 5 bases and J by 0 bases, with 11 bases between. Germline V gene data show CDR1 as DFQATT and CDR2 as SNEGSKA (reference sequence).

This clonotype was recorded a few times. This chain joins TRBV7-6 and TRBJ2-5, with a possible D match to TRBD2 (6 bases). The length of the CDR3 is 13 residues. The germline V gene encodes CDR1 SGHVS and CDR2 FNYEAQ. V was pared by 6 bases and J by 5 bases, with 13 bases between. The chain's CDR3 is CASRPWGRETQYF. The CDR3 DNA reads TGTGCCAGCAGGCCCTGGGGGAGGGAGACCCAGTACTTC.

The chain links TRBV7-2 to TRBJ1-1; 7 nucleotides agree with TRBD1. Unmatched junction bases numbered 4, after V lost 0 bases and J lost 3 bases. Germline CDR1 reads SGHTA; CDR2 reads FQGNSA. The CDR3 length is 15 residues. The CDR3 protein is CASSLATGAYTEAFF. The DNA for the CDR3 is TGTGCCAGCAGCTTAGCTACAGGGGCGTACACTGAAGCTTTCTTT.

This clonotype was seen just once. The V gene is TRBV27, the J gene TRBJ2-1; perhaps TRBD2 as D (6 bases). CDR3 length: 16 amino acids. The V gene's germline CDR1 is MNHEY and CDR2 SMNVEV (reference sequence). V was cut by 5 bases and J by 3 bases, with 17 bases left in between. The CDR3 protein is CASSGPGAGLYNEQFF. CDR3 DNA sequence: TGTGCCAGCAGTGGCCCGGGAGCGGGCCTCTACAATGAGCAGTTCTTC.

The rearrangement joins TRBV20-1 to TRBJ1-6; 7 bases map to TRBD1. V dropped 7 bases and J dropped 9; count of bases not matched to a gene: 12. There are 14 residues in the CDR3. Germline V gene sequence: CDR1 DFQATT, CDR2 SNEGSKA (reference sequence). The DNA for the CDR3 is TGCAGTGTACCGCACCAGGGGGAAATTTCACCCCTCCACTTT. This translates into CSVPHQGEISPLHF.

The genes are TRBV5-1 and TRBJ2-1, with D possibly being TRBD1 (5 bases). This CDR3 comprises 14 residues. Trimming shortened V by 4 bases and J by 7 bases, and 15 bases separated the two germline ends. CDR1 and CDR2 from the germline V gene are SGHRS and YFSETQ. CDR3 amino acids: CASSQGPAGNEQFF. For the CDR3, the DNA is TGCGCCAGCAGCCAGGGCCCCGCCGGGAATGAGCAGTTCTTC.